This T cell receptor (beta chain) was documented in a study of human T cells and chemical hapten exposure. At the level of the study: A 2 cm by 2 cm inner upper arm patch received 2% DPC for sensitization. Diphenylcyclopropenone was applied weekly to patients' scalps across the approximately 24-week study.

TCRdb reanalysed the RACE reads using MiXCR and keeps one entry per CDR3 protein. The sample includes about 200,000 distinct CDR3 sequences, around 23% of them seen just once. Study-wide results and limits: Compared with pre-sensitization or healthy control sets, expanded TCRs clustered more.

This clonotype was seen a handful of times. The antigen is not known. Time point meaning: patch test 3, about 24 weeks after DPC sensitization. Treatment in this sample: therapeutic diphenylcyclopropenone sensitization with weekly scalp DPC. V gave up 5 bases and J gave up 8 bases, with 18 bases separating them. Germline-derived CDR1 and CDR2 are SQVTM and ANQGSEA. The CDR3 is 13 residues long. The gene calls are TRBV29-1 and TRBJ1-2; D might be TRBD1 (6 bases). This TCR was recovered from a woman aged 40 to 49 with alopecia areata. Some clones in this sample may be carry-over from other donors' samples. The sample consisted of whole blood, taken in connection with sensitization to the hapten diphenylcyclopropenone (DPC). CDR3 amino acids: CSVWDTLRGGYTF. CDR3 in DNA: TGCAGCGTTTGGGACACCTTACGAGGCGGCTACACCTTC.